The rows below give T cell receptor beta chains drawn from one sample of a study of neurological immune-mediated disorders. TCRdb fed the 5' RACE reads into MiXCR, producing one record per CDR3 protein. Of over 13,000 distinct CDR3 sequences detected, about 10% appear once; the ten largest clones hold 24%. The sequencing input was PBMCs. These receptors were collected from a woman aged 35 to 49 in good health. The CDR3 runs from the conserved cysteine through the conserved F or W. A D gene is named only where the DNA matches it firmly. Size values are once, few and many counts, or a class for expanded clones, and some rows have none.

D gene	V gene	J gene	clone size	CDR3 protein	CDR3 DNA
.	TRBV6-5	TRBJ2-6	.	CASTGPGGMTGVNVLTF	TGTGCCAGCACCGGCCCAGGGGGGATGACTGGGGTCAACGTCCTGACTTTC
.	TRBV4-1	TRBJ1-5	many	CASSVREDNQPQHF	TGCGCCAGCAGCGTCCGGGAAGACAATCAGCCCCAGCATTTT
TRBD1	TRBV27	TRBJ2-7	once	CASSLGQDSYEQYF	TGTGCCAGCAGTCTTGGACAGGACTCCTACGAGCAGTACTTC
TRBD1	TRBV12-3/TRBV12-4	TRBJ1-2	many	CASSLALSRTGRGYTF	TGTGCCAGCAGTTTAGCGCTAAGCCGGACAGGGCGAGGCTACACCTTC
.	TRBV7-9	TRBJ2-3	.	CASSGGGRDTTWDTQYF	TGTGCCAGCAGCGGAGGGGGTAGGGACACCACTTGGGATACGCAGTATTTT
TRBD1	TRBV20-1	TRBJ2-3	medium-sized	CSAPTGEGTDTQYF	TGCAGTGCTCCGACAGGGGAAGGCACAGATACGCAGTATTTT
.	TRBV7-9	TRBJ1-4	many	CASSPRAGFEKLFF	TGTGCCAGCAGCCCCCGGGCAGGCTTTGAAAAACTGTTTTTT
.	TRBV5-1	TRBJ2-1	many	CASSQEGSSYNEQFF	TGCGCCAGCAGCCAAGAAGGGAGCTCCTACAATGAGCAGTTCTTC
.	TRBV7-2	TRBJ1-5	once	CVSSPVGSGNQPQHF	.
TRBD1	TRBV20-1	TRBJ1-4	many	CSARDPGGVGEKLFF	TGCAGTGCTAGAGACCCAGGGGGCGTAGGTGAAAAACTGTTTTTT
.	TRBV6-1	TRBJ1-1	many	CASSEVANTEAFF	TGTGCCAGCAGTGAAGTCGCGAACACTGAAGCTTTCTTT
.	TRBV4-1	TRBJ2-7	medium-sized	CASSQGADEQYF	TGCGCCAGCAGCCAGGGGGCTGACGAGCAGTACTTC
.	TRBV29-1	TRBJ2-7	.	CSVCNEYEQYF	TGCAGCGTTTGTAACGAATACGAGCAGTACTTC
.	TRBV27	TRBJ2-1	many	CASSKVESPPFNEQFF	TGTGCCAGCAGCAAAGTTGAGAGCCCACCGTTCAATGAGCAGTTCTTC
.	TRBV3-1	TRBJ1-6	many	CASSPGTLDSPLHF	TGTGCCAGCAGCCCGGGGACATTAGATTCACCCCTCCACTTT
TRBD1	TRBV28	TRBJ1-5	.	CASSPYRGSNQPQHF	TGTGCCAGCAGCCCCTACAGGGGGAGCAATCAGCCCCAGCATTTT
TRBD2	TRBV7-2	TRBJ2-7	many	CASSLLAGTYEQYF	TGTGCCAGCAGCTTACTAGCGGGGACTTACGAGCAGTACTTC
.	TRBV12-3/TRBV12-4	TRBJ2-1	many	CASSPPLAPEQFF	TGTGCCAGCAGTCCCCCACTAGCCCCTGAGCAGTTCTTC